A selection of T cell receptor beta chains follows, all from one sample in a study of graft-versus-host responses after intestinal transplantation. The protocol was immunoSEQ multiplex PCR, while the TCRdb copy is restricted to in-frame clones and leaves out a portion. The sample has about 19,000 clones; approximately 39% are singletons. The sample here was alloreactive CD4+ T cells from a mixed lymphocyte reaction culture, taken before transplantation. The receptors originated from a human patient who was an organ donor for intestinal transplantation. The CDR3 runs from the conserved cysteine through the conserved F or W. Fields, in order: D gene, J gene, clone size, V gene, CDR3 protein, CDR3 DNA. D genes are given only for firm matches. Clone size is stated in some rows and not others, as once, few, many or a class when expanded.

NA	TRBJ1-5	NA	TRBV4-1	CASSLGTLSAGYNQPQHF	TGCGCCAGCAGCCTAGGAACACTCTCGGCAGGGTACAATCAGCCCCAGCATTTT
NA	TRBJ2-1	NA	TRBV10-3	CAISERGSSYNEQFF	TGTGCCATCAGTGAACGGGGTTCCTCCTACAATGAGCAGTTCTTC
NA	TRBJ2-5	NA	TRBV4-3	CASSQAPAGLQETQYF	TGCGCCAGCAGCCAAGCACCAGCGGGCCTCCAAGAGACCCAGTACTTC
TRBD2	TRBJ2-1	NA	TRBV7-9	CASSYKVAGEASNEQFF	TGTGCCAGCAGCTATAAAGTAGCGGGAGAGGCGAGCAATGAGCAGTTCTTC
TRBD2	TRBJ2-2	NA	TRBV6-5	CASSAPGLLSGELFF	TGTGCCAGCAGTGCGCCGGGACTACTATCCGGGGAGCTGTTTTTT
TRBD1	TRBJ2-2	NA	TRBV7-2	CASSAGQARGTGELFF	TGTGCCAGCAGCGCTGGACAGGCGAGGGGCACCGGGGAGCTGTTTTTT
TRBD1	TRBJ1-5	NA	TRBV19	CASSPWTGYSNQPQHF	TGTGCCAGTAGTCCCTGGACAGGGTATAGCAATCAGCCCCAGCATTTT
NA	TRBJ2-7	NA	TRBV30	CAWSGMDYEQYF	TGTGCCTGGAGTGGAATGGATTACGAGCAGTACTTC
NA	TRBJ2-1	NA	TRBV7-2	CASSLVVGSSYNEQFF	TGTGCCAGCAGCTTAGTGGTGGGAAGCTCCTACAATGAGCAGTTCTTC
TRBD2	TRBJ2-3	NA	TRBV7-8	CASSLTVSAGVADTQYF	TGTGCCAGCAGCTTAACCGTCTCGGCGGGAGTGGCAGATACGCAGTATTTT
NA	TRBJ2-7	few	TRBV5-8	CASSFAYEQYF	TGTGCCAGCAGCTTTGCATACGAGCAGTACTTC
NA	TRBJ2-2	NA	TRBV7-9	CASSLAGGTGELFF	TGTGCCAGCAGCTTAGCAGGGGGCACCGGGGAGCTGTTTTTT
NA	TRBJ2-6	few	TRBV7-2	CASSLWGASVSGANVLTF	TGTGCCAGCAGCTTATGGGGGGCATCAGTATCTGGGGCCAACGTCCTGACTTTC
TRBD2	TRBJ2-2	few	TRBV11-2	CASSPRLATNTGELFF	TGTGCCAGCAGCCCGAGACTAGCGACTAACACCGGGGAGCTGTTTTTT
NA	TRBJ2-7	medium-sized	TRBV2	CASRPGTATYEQYF	TGTGCCAGCAGGCCCGGGACGGCTACCTACGAGCAGTACTTC
NA	TRBJ2-5	NA	TRBV5-1	CASSSYGQGETQYF	TGCGCCAGCAGCTCTTACGGCCAGGGGGAGACCCAGTACTTC
NA	TRBJ2-1	NA	TRBV30	CAWSGGVAHEQFF	TGTGCCTGGAGTGGGGGTGTAGCCCATGAGCAGTTCTTC
NA	TRBJ2-7	NA	TRBV11-2	CASSYRGGTYEQYF	TGTGCCAGCAGCTACAGGGGGGGGACCTACGAGCAGTACTTC
NA	TRBJ2-7	medium-sized	TRBV7-2	CASSLGYSAYEQYF	TGTGCCAGCAGCTTAGGGTATAGCGCCTACGAGCAGTACTTC
NA	TRBJ1-1	few	TRBV6-6	CASSYEVEAFF	TGTGCCAGCAGTTACGAGGTTGAAGCTTTCTTT
NA	TRBJ2-7	NA	TRBV11-2	CASSLGGTEAYEQYF	TGTGCCAGCAGCTTAGGCGGGACAGAAGCATACGAGCAGTACTTC
TRBD2	TRBJ2-5	few	TRBV6-5	CASSPGLAGLTTQYF	TGTGCCAGCAGCCCGGGACTAGCGGGACTAACGACCCAGTACTTC
NA	TRBJ1-1	NA	TRBV19	CASSIPSMNTEAFF	TGTGCCAGTAGTATCCCCTCCATGAACACTGAAGCTTTCTTT
NA	TRBJ2-7	NA	TRBV9	CASSVGGGLTHEQYF	TGTGCCAGCAGCGTAGGAGGGGGACTTACCCACGAGCAGTACTTC
NA	TRBJ1-5	NA	TRBV4-2	CASSQGRVDQPQHF	TGTGCCAGCAGCCAAGGCAGGGTAGATCAGCCCCAGCATTTT
NA	TRBJ2-3	NA	TRBV6-5	CASSSLGGTQYF	TGTGCCAGCAGTTCATTGGGGGGAACGCAGTATTTT
NA	TRBJ1-2	few	TRBV6-6	CASSYTDTTPTF	TGTGCCAGCAGTTACACAGATACGACACCTACCTTC
NA	TRBJ1-2	NA	TRBV5-1	CASSLLAGEDGYTF	TGCGCCAGCAGCTTGCTCGCAGGGGAGGATGGCTACACCTTC
TRBD1	TRBJ1-2	medium-sized	TRBV5-4	CASSPRGLVGYTF	TGTGCCAGCAGCCCCAGGGGGCTCGTAGGCTACACCTTC
TRBD2	TRBJ2-7	medium-sized	TRBV4-3	CASSQGTSGGSYEQYF	TGCGCCAGCAGCCAGGGGACTAGCGGGGGATCCTACGAGCAGTACTTC
TRBD1	TRBJ1-2	few	TRBV4-2	CASSPGQGDYGYTF	TGTGCCAGCAGCCCGGGACAGGGGGACTATGGCTACACCTTC
NA	TRBJ2-5	once	TRBV30	CAWSVYQETQYF	TGTGCCTGGAGTGTCTACCAAGAGACCCAGTACTTC
NA	TRBJ1-4	NA	TRBV6-6	CASSPRGSPEKLFF	TGTGCCAGCAGTCCGAGGGGTTCCCCTGAAAAACTGTTTTTT
NA	TRBJ1-5	NA	TRBV4-3	CASSHPVQGTGQPQHF	TGCGCCAGCAGCCACCCTGTACAGGGTACTGGCCAGCCCCAGCATTTT
NA	TRBJ1-5	NA	TRBV19	CASSMVRSSSQPQHF	TGTGCCAGTAGTATGGTGCGCAGCAGTTCGCAGCCCCAGCATTTT
NA	TRBJ2-5	NA	TRBV6-1	CASSEALPGSIETQYF	TGTGCCAGCAGTGAAGCGCTTCCAGGGAGTATTGAGACCCAGTACTTC
TRBD2	TRBJ2-3	NA	TRBV9	CASSVTSGTTDTQYF	TGTGCCAGCAGCGTAACTAGCGGGACCACAGATACGCAGTATTTT
NA	TRBJ2-5	NA	TRBV19	CASSIDTWAEQETQYF	TGTGCCAGTAGTATAGATACCTGGGCAGAACAAGAGACCCAGTACTTC
TRBD1	TRBJ1-1	few	TRBV6-5	CASSYEGATEAFF	TGTGCCAGCAGTTACGAGGGGGCCACTGAAGCTTTCTTT
TRBD2	TRBJ2-1	few	TRBV18	CASSPGLGRMYEQFF	TGTGCCAGCTCACCCGGACTAGGACGCATGTATGAGCAGTTCTTC
NA	TRBJ2-7	NA	TRBV6-5	CASSYSTGTYEQYF	TGTGCCAGCAGTTACTCAACAGGGACCTACGAGCAGTACTTC
TRBD1	TRBJ1-4	medium-sized	TRBV28	CASRDRATNEKLFF	TGTGCCAGCAGAGACAGGGCAACTAATGAAAAACTGTTTTTT
NA	TRBJ2-7	once	TRBV9	CASSSEGWGAPYEQYF	TGTGCCAGCAGCTCCGAGGGCTGGGGAGCTCCCTACGAGCAGTACTTC
NA	TRBJ2-3	NA	TRBV7-3	CASSAQAARWDTQYF	TGTGCCAGCAGCGCGCAGGCGGCCAGGTGGGATACGCAGTATTTT
NA	TRBJ1-1	NA	TRBV15	CATSRAWLNTEAFF	TGTGCCACGTCCCGGGCCTGGCTGAACACTGAAGCTTTCTTT
TRBD2	TRBJ2-1	few	TRBV7-9	CASSPTGGEQFF	TGTGCCAGCAGCCCGACGGGGGGTGAGCAGTTCTTC
TRBD1	TRBJ1-1	NA	TRBV28	CASSFPGQGATEAFF	TGTGCCAGCAGTTTTCCGGGACAGGGGGCCACTGAAGCTTTCTTT
NA	TRBJ2-1	few	TRBV6-5	CASSYLLPGSYNEQFF	TGTGCCAGCAGTTATCTTCTTCCGGGCTCCTACAATGAGCAGTTCTTC
NA	TRBJ1-3	few	TRBV5-1	CASSLFAGWSSGNTIYF	TGCGCCAGCAGCTTGTTCGCAGGCTGGAGCTCTGGAAACACCATATATTTT
NA	TRBJ2-3	NA	TRBV5-1	CASDGGGTDTQYF	TGCGCCAGCGACGGAGGGGGCACAGATACGCAGTATTTT
NA	TRBJ1-2	few	TRBV20-1	CSVPDGGYTF	TGCAGTGTACCCGATGGCGGCTACACCTTC
NA	TRBJ2-7	few	TRBV6-5	CASSYGRGISYEQYF	TGTGCCAGCAGTTATGGTCGGGGAATCTCCTACGAGCAGTACTTC
TRBD1	TRBJ1-2	NA	TRBV28	CASSFAGWGQFYGYTF	TGTGCCAGCAGTTTCGCCGGCTGGGGACAGTTCTATGGCTACACCTTC
NA	TRBJ1-2	few	TRBV27	CQRGANYGYTF	TGTCAGAGAGGGGCTAACTATGGCTACACCTTC